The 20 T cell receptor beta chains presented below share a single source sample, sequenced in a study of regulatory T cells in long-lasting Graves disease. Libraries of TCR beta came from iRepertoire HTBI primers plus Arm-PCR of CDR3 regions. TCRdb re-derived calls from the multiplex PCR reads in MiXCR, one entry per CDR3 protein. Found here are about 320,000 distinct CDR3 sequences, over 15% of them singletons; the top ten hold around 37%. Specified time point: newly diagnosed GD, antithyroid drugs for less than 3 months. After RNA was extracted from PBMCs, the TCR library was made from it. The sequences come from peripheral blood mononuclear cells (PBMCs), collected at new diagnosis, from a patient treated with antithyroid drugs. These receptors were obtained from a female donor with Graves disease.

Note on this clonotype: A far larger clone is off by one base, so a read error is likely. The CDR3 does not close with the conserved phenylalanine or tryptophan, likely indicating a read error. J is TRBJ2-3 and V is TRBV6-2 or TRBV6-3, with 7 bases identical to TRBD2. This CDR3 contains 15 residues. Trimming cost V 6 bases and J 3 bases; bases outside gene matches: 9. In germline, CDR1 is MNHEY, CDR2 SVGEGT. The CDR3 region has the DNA TGTGCCAGCAGCCAAGTAGGTAGCGGGACAGATACGCAGTATTCT. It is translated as CASSQVGSGTDTQYS.

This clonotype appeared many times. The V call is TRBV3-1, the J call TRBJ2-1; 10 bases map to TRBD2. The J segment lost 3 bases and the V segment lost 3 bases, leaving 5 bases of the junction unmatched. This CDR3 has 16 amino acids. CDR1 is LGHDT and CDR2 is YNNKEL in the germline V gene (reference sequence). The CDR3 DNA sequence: TGTGCCAGCAGCCACCTAGCGGGAGCCCACTACAATGAGCAGTTCTTC. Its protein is CASSHLAGAHYNEQFF.

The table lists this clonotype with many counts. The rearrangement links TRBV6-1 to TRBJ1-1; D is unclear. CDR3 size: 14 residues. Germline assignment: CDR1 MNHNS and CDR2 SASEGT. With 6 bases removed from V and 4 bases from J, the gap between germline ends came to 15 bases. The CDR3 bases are TGTGCCAGCAGCCGCGACGGCGGAGGCACTGAAGCTTTCTTT. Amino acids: CASSRDGGGTEAFF.

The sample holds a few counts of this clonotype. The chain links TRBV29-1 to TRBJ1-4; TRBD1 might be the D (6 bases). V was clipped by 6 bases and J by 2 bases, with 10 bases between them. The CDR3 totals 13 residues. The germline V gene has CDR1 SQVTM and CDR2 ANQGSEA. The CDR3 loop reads CSVLDRTNEKLFF. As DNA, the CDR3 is TGCAGCGTCCTTGACAGGACTAATGAAAAACTGTTTTTT.

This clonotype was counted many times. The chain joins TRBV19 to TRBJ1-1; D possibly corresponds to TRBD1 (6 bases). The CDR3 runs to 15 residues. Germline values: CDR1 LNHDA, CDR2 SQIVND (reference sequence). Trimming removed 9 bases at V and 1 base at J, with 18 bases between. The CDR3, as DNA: TGTGCCAGCCTCCCGAGGGGGGTGGGGAACACTGAAGCTTTCTTT. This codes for CASLPRGVGNTEAFF. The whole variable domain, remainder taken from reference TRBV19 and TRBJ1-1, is DGGITQSPKYLFRKEGQNVTLSCEQNLNHDAMYWYRQDPGQGLRLIYYSQIVNDFQKGDIAEGYSVSREKKESFPLTVTSAQKNPTAFYLCASLPRGVGNTEAFFGQGTRLTVV.

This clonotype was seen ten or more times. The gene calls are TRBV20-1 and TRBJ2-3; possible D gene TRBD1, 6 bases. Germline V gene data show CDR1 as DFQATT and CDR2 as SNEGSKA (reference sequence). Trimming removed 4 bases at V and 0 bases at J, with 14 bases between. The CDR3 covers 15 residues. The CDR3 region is CSATKGGTSTDTQYF. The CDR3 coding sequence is TGCAGTGCTACCAAAGGGGGAACTAGCACAGATACGCAGTATTTT.

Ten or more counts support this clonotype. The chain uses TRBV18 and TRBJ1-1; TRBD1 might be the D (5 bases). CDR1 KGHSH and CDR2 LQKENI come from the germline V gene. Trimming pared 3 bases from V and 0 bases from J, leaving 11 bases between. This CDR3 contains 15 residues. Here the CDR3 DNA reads TGTGCCAGCTCACCCCAGGGAGCCATGAACACTGAAGCTTTCTTT. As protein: CASSPQGAMNTEAFF.

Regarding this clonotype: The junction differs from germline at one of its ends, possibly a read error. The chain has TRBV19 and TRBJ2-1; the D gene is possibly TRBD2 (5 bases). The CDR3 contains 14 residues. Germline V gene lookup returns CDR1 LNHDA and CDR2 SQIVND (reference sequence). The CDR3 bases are TGTGCCAGTAGTCTAGAGGGAGCGCGTTTAGAGCAGTTCTTC. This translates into CASSLEGARLEQFF.

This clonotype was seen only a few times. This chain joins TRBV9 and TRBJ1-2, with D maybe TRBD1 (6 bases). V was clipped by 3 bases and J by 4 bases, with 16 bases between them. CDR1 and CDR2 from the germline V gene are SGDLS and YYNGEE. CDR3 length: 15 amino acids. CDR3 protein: CASSGRRGWAYGYTF. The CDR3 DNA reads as TGTGCCAGCAGCGGCCGCAGGGGTTGGGCCTATGGCTACACCTTC.

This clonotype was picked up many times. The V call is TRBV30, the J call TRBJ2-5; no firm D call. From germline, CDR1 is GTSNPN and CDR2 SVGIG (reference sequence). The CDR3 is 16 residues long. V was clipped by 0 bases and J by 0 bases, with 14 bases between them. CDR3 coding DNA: TGTGCCTGGAGTGTACAGTCGTCGAGGTACCAAGAGACCCAGTACTTC. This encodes CAWSVQSSRYQETQYF.

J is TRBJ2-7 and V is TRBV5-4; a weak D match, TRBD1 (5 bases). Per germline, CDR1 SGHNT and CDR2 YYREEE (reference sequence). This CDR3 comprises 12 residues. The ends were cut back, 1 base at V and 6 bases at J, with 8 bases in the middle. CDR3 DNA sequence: TGTGCCAGCAGCTTGCAGGGCGCCGAGCAGTACTTC. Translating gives CASSLQGAEQYF.

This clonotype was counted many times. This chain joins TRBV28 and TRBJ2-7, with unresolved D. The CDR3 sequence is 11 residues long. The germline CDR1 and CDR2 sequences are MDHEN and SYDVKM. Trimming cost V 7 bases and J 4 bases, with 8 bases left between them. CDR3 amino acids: CASITGYEQYF. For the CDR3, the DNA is TGTGCCAGCATTACCGGTTACGAGCAGTACTTC.

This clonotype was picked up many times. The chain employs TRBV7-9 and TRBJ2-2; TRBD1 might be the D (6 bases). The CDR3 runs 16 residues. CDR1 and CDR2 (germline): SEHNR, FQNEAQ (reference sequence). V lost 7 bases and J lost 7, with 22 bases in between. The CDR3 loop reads CASNTGQSLASGELFF. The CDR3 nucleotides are TGTGCCAGCAACACCGGACAGAGCCTAGCAAGCGGGGAGCTGTTTTTT. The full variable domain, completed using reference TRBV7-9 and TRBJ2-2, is DTGVSQNPRHKITKRGQNVTFRCDPISEHNRLYWYRQTLGQGPEFLTYFQNEAQLEKSRLLSDRFSAERPKGSFSTLEIQRTEQGDSAMYLCASNTGQSLASGELFFGEGSRLTVL.

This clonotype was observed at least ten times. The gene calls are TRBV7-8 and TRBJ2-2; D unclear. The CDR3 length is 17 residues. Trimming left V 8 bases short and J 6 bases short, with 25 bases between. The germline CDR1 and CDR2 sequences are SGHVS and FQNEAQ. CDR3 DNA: TGTGCCAGCCCCCCTCTCGTGGGCCACGAGCGCCCCGGGGAGCTGTTTTTT. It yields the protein CASPPLVGHERPGELFF.

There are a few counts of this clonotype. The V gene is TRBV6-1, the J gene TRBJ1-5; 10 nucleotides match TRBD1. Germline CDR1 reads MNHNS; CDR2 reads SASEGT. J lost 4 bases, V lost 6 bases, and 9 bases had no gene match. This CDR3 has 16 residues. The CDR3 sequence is CASSPIPGQGNQPQHF. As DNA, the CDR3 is TGTGCCAGCAGCCCTATTCCGGGACAGGGGAATCAGCCCCAGCATTTT.

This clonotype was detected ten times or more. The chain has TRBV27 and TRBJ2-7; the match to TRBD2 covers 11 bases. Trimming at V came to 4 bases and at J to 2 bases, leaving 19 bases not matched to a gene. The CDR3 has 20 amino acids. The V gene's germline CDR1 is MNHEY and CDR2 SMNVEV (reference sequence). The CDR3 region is CASSSYRGPGLADPPYEQYF. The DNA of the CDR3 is TGTGCCAGCAGTTCCTACAGGGGTCCGGGACTAGCGGACCCGCCCTACGAGCAGTACTTC.

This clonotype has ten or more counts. DNA for the CDR3: TGTGCCATCAGTGACTTCGGGACTACCCCGGAGACCCAGTACTTC. Protein: CAISDFGTTPETQYF. The chain links TRBV10-3 to TRBJ2-5; 7 nucleotides agree with TRBD2. Trimming at V came to 3 bases and at J to 5 bases, leaving 9 bases not matched to a gene. The CDR3 is 15 residues long. Germline V lookup: CDR1 ENHRY, CDR2 SYGVKD.

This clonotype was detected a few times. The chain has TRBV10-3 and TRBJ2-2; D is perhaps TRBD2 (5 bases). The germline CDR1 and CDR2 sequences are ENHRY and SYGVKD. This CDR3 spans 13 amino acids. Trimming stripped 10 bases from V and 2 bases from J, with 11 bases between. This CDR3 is CATRGYNTGELFF. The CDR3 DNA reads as TGTGCCACCAGAGGGTACAACACCGGGGAGCTGTTTTTT.

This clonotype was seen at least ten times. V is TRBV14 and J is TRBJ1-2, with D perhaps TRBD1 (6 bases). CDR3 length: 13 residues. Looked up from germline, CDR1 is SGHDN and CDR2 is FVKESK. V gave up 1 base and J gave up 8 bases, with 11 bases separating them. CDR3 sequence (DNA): TGTGCCAGCAGCCAAGGAGGACAGAGAGGCTACACCTTC. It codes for CASSQGGQRGYTF.

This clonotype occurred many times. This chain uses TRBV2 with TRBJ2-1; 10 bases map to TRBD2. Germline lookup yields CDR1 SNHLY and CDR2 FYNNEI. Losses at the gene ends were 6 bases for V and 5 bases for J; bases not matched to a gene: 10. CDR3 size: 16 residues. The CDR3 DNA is TGTGCCAGCAGGACCCTAGCGGGAGAATCCCACAATGAGCAGTTCTTC. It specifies CASRTLAGESHNEQFF.